The 4 T cell receptor beta chains given below trace back to one sample, sequenced in a study of radiotherapy plus CTLA-4 blockade in lung cancer. The data were produced by immunoSEQ multiplex PCR, yet TCRdb's version contains in-frame clones alone and is incomplete. The sample records 80,000 to 95,000 clones, around 86% being singletons. The specimen was peripheral blood, collected from a patient treated with radiotherapy plus ipilimumab. The receptors were sampled from a human donor with non-small cell lung cancer who had stable disease on radiotherapy plus ipilimumab.

This clone has only a few counts. V gene TRBV5-1 combines with J gene TRBJ1-1; tentative D call: TRBD1 (6 bases). Germline values: CDR1 SGHRS, CDR2 YFSETQ. This CDR3 is built from 15 residues. V was clipped by 0 bases and J by 1 base, with 10 bases between them. The CDR3 coding sequence is TGCGCCAGCAGCTTGGCCGGGACACAGAACACTGAAGCTTTCTTT. Translating it yields CASSLAGTQNTEAFF.

The chain joins TRBV5-1 to TRBJ2-1; TRBD2 is a possible D gene (6 bases). Germline V gene lookup returns CDR1 SGHRS and CDR2 YFSETQ. V was trimmed by 4 bases and J by 0 bases, leaving 11 bases between them. CDR3 size: 15 residues. The CDR3 spells CASSPAGSSYNEQFF. CDR3 nucleotides: TGCGCCAGCAGCCCCGCGGGAAGCTCCTACAATGAGCAGTTCTTC.

V is TRBV19 and J is TRBJ2-3; 9 bases are a match to TRBD2. This CDR3 contains 15 residues. Germline V gene sequence: CDR1 LNHDA, CDR2 SQIVND (reference sequence). V trimming: 6 bases; J trimming: 0 bases; junction bases outside the gene matches: 4. The CDR3 loop reads CASRWTSASTDTQYF. In DNA, the CDR3 is TGTGCCAGTAGATGGACTAGCGCTAGCACAGATACGCAGTATTTT. The full variable domain, completed using reference TRBV19 and TRBJ2-3, is DGGITQSPKYLFRKEGQNVTLSCEQNLNHDAMYWYRQDPGQGLRLIYYSQIVNDFQKGDIAEGYSVSREKKESFPLTVTSAQKNPTAFYLCASRWTSASTDTQYFGPGTRLTVL.

The V gene is TRBV27, the J gene TRBJ1-5; the D is unclear. V dropped 8 bases and J dropped 0 bases, with 11 bases sitting between them. CDR1 is MNHEY and CDR2 is SMNVEV in the germline V gene (reference sequence). The length of the CDR3 is 14 residues. The CDR3, as DNA: TGTGCCAGCTCGGACGATATTAGCAATCAGCCCCAGCATTTT. Residues: CASSDDISNQPQHF.